This TCR beta chain is from a study of post-analysis software for immune sequencing data. V shed 5 bases and J 3 bases; nucleotides not matched to a gene: 4. Germline values: CDR1 SGHKS, CDR2 YYEKEE (reference sequence). This CDR3 is built from 14 residues. Built from TCR beta cDNA, the libraries had unique molecular identifiers in them. A single record per CDR3 protein comes from TCRdb applying MiXCR to the PCR reads. The sample has roughly 150,000 distinct CDR3 sequences; 35% to 40% are singletons. Of note for this clonotype: What it recognizes is unknown.

Points from the study as a whole: TRBV5-6, TRBV5-1 and TRBV20-1 were among about 5 TRBV segments more frequent in patients than controls.

The sample was blood, taken after autologous hematopoietic stem cell transplantation. The chain has TRBV5-5 and TRBJ2-1; 8 positions match TRBD2. This TCR came from a girl aged 5-17 years with multiple sclerosis. Written as DNA, the CDR3 is TGTGCCAGCAGGGGAAGCGGGAGCTACAATGAGCAGTTCTTC. It specifies CASRGSGSYNEQFF.